The next 30 T cell receptor beta chains were all read from a single sample in a study of T cell repertoires in cytomegalovirus infection. Each CDR3 protein gets one entry after TCRdb re-called the reads with MiXCR. Counted here are roughly 280,000 distinct CDR3 sequences, approximately 22% occurring once; the ten biggest clones make up roughly 19%. Their antigens remain unidentified. The specimen comprised cultured PBMCs, sampled from culture after CMV antigen stimulation. The source of these receptors is a human donor in good health (CMV status not recorded). Some clones in this sample may be carry-over from other donors' samples.

This clonotype turned up a few times. This chain uses TRBV12-3 or TRBV12-4 with TRBJ1-5; D unclear. The CDR3 extends over 15 amino acids. The germline V and J ends were trimmed by 0 bases and 6 bases, with 12 bases remaining between them. CDR3 sequence reads: CASSLAGPLTQPQHF. The CDR3 region has the DNA TGTGCCAGCAGTTTAGCAGGACCGTTAACTCAGCCCCAGCATTTT.

The genes are TRBV7-6 and TRBJ1-2; 12 bases agree with TRBD1. Looked up from germline, CDR1 is SGHVS and CDR2 is FNYEAQ. The CDR3 is made up of 19 amino acids. After removal of 4 bases from V and 8 bases from J, the junction contained 20 bases not matched to a gene. The DNA for the CDR3 is TGTGCCAGCAGCTCCTTGGGCGGGACAGGGGGCGGACATCGGGAAGGCTACACCTTC. Encoded protein: CASSSLGGTGGGHREGYTF.

This clonotype has ten or more counts. The CDR3 sequence is CASSLERQGHEQFF. The CDR3 nucleotides are TGTGCCAGCAGCTTAGAGAGACAGGGTCATGAGCAGTTCTTC. The genes are TRBV7-2 and TRBJ2-1; 7 bases agree with TRBD1. V lost 1 base to trimming and J lost 8 bases; unmatched junction nucleotides: 5. Germline-derived CDR1 and CDR2 are SGHTA and FQGNSA. The CDR3 extends over 14 amino acids.

A word on this clonotype: Without the conserved terminal phenylalanine or tryptophan, this CDR3 likely stems from a read error. This chain joins TRBV10-2 and TRBJ2-5; the match to TRBD1 covers 8 bases. The V gene's germline CDR1 is WSHSY and CDR2 SAAADI. Trimming cost V 6 bases and J 5 bases; bases outside gene matches: 11. The CDR3 runs to 15 residues. The CDR3, as DNA: TGCGCCAGCAGGACGTTCCAGGGGGCGACGGAGACCCAGTACCTC. This encodes CASRTFQGATETQYL.

This clonotype has at least ten counts. The chain links TRBV7-2 to TRBJ2-6; D unclear. The ends were cut back, 5 bases at V and 0 bases at J, with 8 bases in the middle. CDR1 SGHTA and CDR2 FQGNSA come from the germline V gene. CDR3 length: 15 residues. The CDR3 DNA reads TGTGCCAGCAGCCCACCCAGCTCTGGGGCCAACGTCCTGACTTTC. Encoded protein: CASSPPSSGANVLTF.

This clonotype was detected a few times. The J gene is TRBJ2-7, the V gene TRBV20-1, with D perhaps given as TRBD1 or TRBD2 (5 bases each). Germline CDR1 reads DFQATT; CDR2 reads SNEGSKA (reference sequence). The V and J ends lost 6 bases and 0 bases respectively, with 12 bases between them. The length of the CDR3 is 13 residues. For the CDR3, the DNA is TGCAGTGCCCGAGGGGTCGACTCCTACGAGCAGTACTTC. This gives the protein CSARGVDSYEQYF.

The chain joins TRBV7-8 to TRBJ2-1; D uncertain. V dropped 5 bases and J dropped 0 bases, with 14 bases sitting between them. The germline CDR1 and CDR2 sequences are SGHVS and FQNEAQ. CDR3 size: 16 residues. In DNA form, the CDR3 reads TGTGCCAGCAGCCCTGTGCAATTGAGCTCCTACAATGAGCAGTTCTTC. Its protein product is CASSPVQLSSYNEQFF.

The rearrangement uses TRBV7-9 and TRBJ1-1; D ambiguous. The CDR3 loop spans 12 amino acids. Between the trimmed V and J ends, which lost 5 bases and 7 bases, there was a span of 11 bases. The germline gives CDR1 SEHNR, CDR2 FQNEAQ (reference sequence). CDR3 nucleotide sequence: TGTGCCAGCAGCGACCTAGAGATTGAAGCTTTCTTT. Its translation: CASSDLEIEAFF.

This clonotype was seen a handful of times. The chain recombines TRBV6-1 with TRBJ1-2; 7 positions agree with TRBD1. CDR3 length: 15 residues. CDR1 and CDR2 (germline): MNHNS, SASEGT. The J segment lost 2 bases and the V segment lost 6 bases, leaving 9 bases of the junction unmatched. This chain's CDR3 is CASSRQQGSNYGYTF. CDR3 bases: TGTGCCAGCAGCCGCCAACAGGGGTCGAACTATGGCTACACCTTC.

This sequence joins TRBV4-3 and TRBJ2-5, with D perhaps matching TRBD2 (5 bases). The CDR3 runs 15 residues. The V and J ends lost 0 bases and 2 bases respectively, with 10 bases between them. CDR1 and CDR2 from the germline V gene are LGHNA and YSLEER. In nucleotides, the CDR3 is TGCGCCAGCAGCCAAGACCTCCGGGAACAAGAGACCCAGTACTTC. This sequence encodes CASSQDLREQETQYF.

This clonotype was seen more than once but under ten times. The chain joins TRBV4-3 to TRBJ2-1, with D perhaps TRBD2 (5 bases). Germline V gene lookup returns CDR1 LGHNA and CDR2 YSLEER. Deletions cut 0 bases from V and 9 bases from J, with 12 bases between. The CDR3 consists of 14 residues. The CDR3 DNA reads as TGCGCCAGCAGCCAAGATGCCCGGAGGAGTGAGCAGTTCTTC. It specifies CASSQDARRSEQFF.

The rearrangement joins TRBV27 to TRBJ2-7; TRBD2 is a possible D gene (6 bases). V gave up 0 bases and J gave up 1 base, with 10 bases separating them. The CDR3 has 15 residues. The germline V gene encodes CDR1 MNHEY and CDR2 SMNVEV (reference sequence). The CDR3 coding sequence is TGTGCCAGCAGTTTATCAGCAGGGAGGTCCTACGAGCAGTACTTC. Translation: CASSLSAGRSYEQYF.

There are a few counts of this clonotype. The chain couples TRBV6-8 to TRBJ2-1; 7 bases fit TRBD2. The germline V gene encodes CDR1 MNHGY and CDR2 SAAAGT. There are 15 residues in the CDR3. Trimming removed 2 bases from V and 3 bases from J; junction bases left unmatched: 4. The CDR3 coding sequence is TGTGCCAGCAGTTACGCGGGAGCAAACTACAATGAGCAGTTCTTC. Translating it yields CASSYAGANYNEQFF.

This clonotype occurred many times. The rearrangement links TRBV11-2 to TRBJ1-2; 8 bases match TRBD1. The V gene end was trimmed by 5 bases and the J gene end by 3 bases; junction bases not matched to a gene: 2. The CDR3 consists of 13 residues. Per the germline V gene, CDR1 is SGHAT and CDR2 is FQNNGV. DNA of the CDR3: TGTGCCAGCAGCCCGGGACAGGACTATGGCTACACCTTC. Amino acid sequence: CASSPGQDYGYTF.

This clonotype showed up just a few times. This chain connects TRBV2 to TRBJ2-7; D is perhaps TRBD1 or TRBD2 (6 bases each). V was pared by 7 bases and J by 6 bases, with 13 bases between. CDR3 size: 12 residues. Germline CDR1 is SNHLY and CDR2 is FYNNEI. The CDR3 loop is CASNRDSPEQYV. CDR3 sequence (DNA): TGTGCCAGCAACAGGGACTCTCCCGAGCAGTACGTC.

This clonotype appeared many times. The genes are TRBV7-9 and TRBJ2-1; TRBD1 matches 9 bases. J was trimmed by 8 bases and V by 1 base; bases with no gene match: 9. The CDR3 runs 16 residues. Germline CDR1 and CDR2: SEHNR and FQNEAQ (reference sequence). CDR3 residues: CASSLGGTGSLHEQFF. Here the CDR3 DNA reads TGTGCCAGCAGCTTAGGGGGGACAGGGTCTTTGCATGAGCAGTTCTTC.

The V call is TRBV25-1, the J call TRBJ1-2; no definite D call. V gave up 1 base and J gave up 8 bases, with 17 bases separating them. Germline V lookup: CDR1 MGHDK, CDR2 SYGVNS. This CDR3 contains 15 residues. The CDR3 reads CASSEFYSQTMGYTF. The CDR3 DNA reads TGTGCCAGCAGTGAATTTTACAGCCAAACTATGGGCTACACCTTC.

This clonotype came up a few times. The CDR3 reads CAISDVALSTDTQYF. CDR3 nucleotides: TGTGCCATCAGTGACGTAGCGCTGAGCACAGATACGCAGTATTTT. V and J are TRBV10-3 and TRBJ2-3; perhaps TRBD2 as D (5 bases). Germline lookup yields CDR1 ENHRY and CDR2 SYGVKD. The CDR3 covers 15 residues. V was shortened by 3 bases and J by 0 bases, with 10 bases between the two germline ends.

This clonotype has a count of ten or more. The chain joins TRBV7-2 to TRBJ2-5, with 12 bases matching TRBD1. CDR3 length equals 16 residues. Germline CDR1 and CDR2: SGHTA and FQGNSA. J gave up 6 bases and V 1 base, and 6 bases lay outside the gene matches. The CDR3 sequence: CASSLGGQGAIKTQYF. CDR3 sequence (DNA): TGTGCCAGCAGCTTAGGGGGACAGGGGGCAATAAAGACCCAGTACTTC.

This clonotype was found many times. The chain uses TRBV7-2 and TRBJ1-1; unclear D gene. The V and J ends lost 5 bases and 6 bases respectively, with 13 bases between them. The CDR3 loop spans 13 amino acids. Germline V CDR1 and CDR2: SGHTA, FQGNSA. As DNA, the CDR3 is TGTGCCAGCAGCCCGGAAAGGAGGGCTGAAGCTTTCTTT. Its protein is CASSPERRAEAFF.

This chain connects TRBV5-1 to TRBJ1-1; TRBD1 might be the D (6 bases). Germline CDR1 is SGHRS and CDR2 is YFSETQ. Trimming pared 0 bases from V and 0 bases from J, leaving 9 bases between. This CDR3 has 15 amino acids. CDR3 amino acids: CASSLEGGMNTEAFF. CDR3 nucleotides: TGCGCCAGCAGCTTGGAGGGGGGAATGAACACTGAAGCTTTCTTT.

This clonotype was seen a handful of times. V is TRBV5-1 and J is TRBJ1-3; D remains ambiguous. V lost 5 bases to trimming and J lost 0 bases, with 9 bases between them. Germline CDR1 and CDR2: SGHRS and YFSETQ. The CDR3 sequence is 14 residues long. CDR3 in amino acids: CASSNGFSGNTIYF. The CDR3 nucleotides are TGCGCCAGCAGTAACGGGTTCTCTGGAAACACCATATATTTT. The entire variable domain, with the rest obtained from reference TRBV5-1 and TRBJ1-3, is as follows: KAGVTQTPRYLIKTRGQQVTLSCSPISGHRSVSWYQQTPGQGLQFLFEYFSETQRNKGNFPGRFSGRQFSNSRSEMNVSTLELGDSALYLCASSNGFSGNTIYFGEGSWLTVV.

The sample holds a few counts of this clonotype. The rearrangement uses TRBV4-1 and TRBJ1-5; D call uncertain. This CDR3 spans 15 amino acids. The germline CDR1 and CDR2 sequences are MGHRA and YSYEKL. Trimming stripped 1 base from V and 1 base from J, with 8 bases between. The chain's CDR3 is CASSQGVGSNQPQHF. CDR3 in DNA: TGCGCCAGCAGCCAAGGGGTGGGAAGCAATCAGCCCCAGCATTTT.

This clonotype has only a few counts. The chain employs TRBV12-3 or TRBV12-4 and TRBJ1-1; possible D gene TRBD1, 5 bases. V lost 6 bases to trimming and J lost 6 bases, with 11 bases between them. The CDR3 contains 12 residues. CDR3 DNA sequence: TGTGCCAGCAGGCCTGGGGGATCTGAAGCTTTCTTT. This encodes CASRPGGSEAFF.

This chain links TRBV12-5 with TRBJ2-1; TRBD2 matches 12 bases. V was pared by 6 bases and J by 7 bases, with 4 bases of the junction left unmatched. The CDR3 has 14 residues. The germline gives CDR1 LGHNT, CDR2 FRNRAP. The CDR3 here is CASGPGLAGNEQFF. The CDR3 nucleotides are TGTGCTAGTGGCCCGGGACTAGCGGGTAATGAGCAGTTCTTC. Full variable domain (outside the CDR3, taken from reference TRBV12-5 and TRBJ2-1): DARVTQTPRHKVTEMGQEVTMRCQPILGHNTVFWYRQTMMQGLELLAYFRNRAPLDDSGMPKDRFSAEMPDATLATLKIQPSEPRDSAVYFCASGPGLAGNEQFFGPGTRLTVL.

Ten or more counts support this clonotype. The chain joins TRBV28 to TRBJ2-7, with 7 bases aligning to TRBD2. V was pared by 2 bases and J by 5 bases, with 6 bases of the junction left unmatched. Germline V lookup: CDR1 MDHEN, CDR2 SYDVKM. This CDR3 has 14 residues. CDR3 protein: CASSLAGRIHEQYF. DNA for the CDR3: TGTGCCAGCAGTTTAGCCGGGAGGATCCACGAGCAGTACTTC.

This clonotype has at least ten counts. This rearrangement joins TRBV7-2 to TRBJ1-6, with D uncertain. Trimming took 5 bases from V and 10 from J, leaving 15 bases between them. Germline V lookup: CDR1 SGHTA, CDR2 FQGNSA. CDR3 size: 14 residues. CDR3 coding DNA: TGTGCCAGCAGCCCGGACCCCTGGTCCTCACCCCTCCACTTT. The encoded protein is CASSPDPWSSPLHF.

This clonotype was picked up many times. The chain recombines TRBV7-2 with TRBJ1-3; unclear D gene. Trimming cost V 5 bases and J 0 bases, with 5 bases left between them. Germline V CDR1 and CDR2: SGHTA, FQGNSA. This CDR3 has 13 residues. The CDR3 sequence: CASSLNSGNTIYF. The DNA of the CDR3 is TGTGCCAGCAGCCTTAACTCTGGAAACACCATATATTTT.

This chain joins TRBV12-3 or TRBV12-4 and TRBJ1-2; D perhaps matches TRBD1 (5 bases). This CDR3 is built from 16 residues. The ends were cut back, 2 bases at V and 4 bases at J, with 17 bases in the middle. The CDR3 loop is CASSLLAMDTPYGYTF. CDR3 in DNA: TGTGCCAGCAGTTTATTGGCCATGGACACCCCCTATGGCTACACCTTC.

This clonotype was observed a few times. V and J are TRBV7-9 and TRBJ1-4; D gene ambiguous. V was trimmed by 5 bases and J by 6 bases, leaving 10 bases between them. CDR1 SEHNR and CDR2 FQNEAQ come from the germline V gene (reference sequence). This CDR3 has 13 residues. The chain's CDR3 is CASSLNQDEKLFF. Written as DNA, the CDR3 is TGTGCCAGCAGCCTCAATCAGGATGAAAAACTGTTTTTT.